This TCR beta chain was obtained from a study of T-cell memory formation after mild COVID-19. Per the germline V gene, CDR1 is SGHRS and CDR2 is YFSETQ. V lost 4 bases and J lost 8, with 19 bases in between. The CDR3 has 15 residues. Note on this clonotype: Its antigen is undetermined.

General observations from the study: Contracting CD4+ clones sat mainly in CM and EM; CD8+ in EMRA.

One entry per CDR3 protein results from TCRdb running MiXCR on the 5' RACE reads. The table includes 150,000 to 200,000 distinct CDR3 sequences, 11% detected once. This TCR was sampled from a young man who had mild COVID-19 (a few samples of this study predate the infection). Cell type and time point are not known. The sequenced sample was PBMCs or a T cell subset sorted from them (not recorded which). V and J are TRBV5-1 and TRBJ1-3, with D perhaps TRBD1 (5 bases). CDR3 residues: CASSPDGTLEDTIYF. As DNA, the CDR3 is TGCGCCAGCAGCCCGGACGGGACCCTTGAGGACACCATATATTTT.